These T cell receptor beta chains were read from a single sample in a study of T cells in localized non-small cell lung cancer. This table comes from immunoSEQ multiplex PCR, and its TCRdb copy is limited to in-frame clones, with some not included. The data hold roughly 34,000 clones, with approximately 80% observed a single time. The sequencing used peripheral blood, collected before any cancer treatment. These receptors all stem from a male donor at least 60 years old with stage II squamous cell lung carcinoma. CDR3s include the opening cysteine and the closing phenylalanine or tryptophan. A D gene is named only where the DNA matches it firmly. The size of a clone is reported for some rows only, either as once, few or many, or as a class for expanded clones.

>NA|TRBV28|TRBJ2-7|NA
CASSEPGTGNYEQYF
TGTGCCAGCAGTGAACCGGGCACAGGGAACTACGAGCAGTACTTC
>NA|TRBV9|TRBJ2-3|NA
CASSVGNTDTQYF
TGTGCCAGCAGCGTAGGAAACACAGATACGCAGTATTTT
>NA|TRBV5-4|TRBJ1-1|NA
CASSSTGRYLNTEAFF
TGTGCCAGCAGCTCGACGGGGCGGTACTTGAACACTGAAGCTTTCTTT
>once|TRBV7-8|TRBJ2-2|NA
CASSRGGVTGELFF
TGTGCCAGCAGCCGGGGCGGGGTTACCGGGGAGCTGTTTTTT
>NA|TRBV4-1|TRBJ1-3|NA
CASSQGPGMQNSGNTIYF
TGCGCCAGCAGCCAAGGTCCGGGAATGCAAAACTCTGGAAACACCATATATTTT
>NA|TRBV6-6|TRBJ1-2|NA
CASSPDAGAPFYGYTF
TGTGCCAGCAGCCCGGATGCGGGGGCCCCGTTCTATGGCTACACCTTC
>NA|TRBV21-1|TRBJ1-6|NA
CASRSKGCNSPLHF
TGTGCCAGCAGGTCAAAGGGGTGCAATTCACCCCTCCACTTT
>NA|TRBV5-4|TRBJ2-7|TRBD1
CASSTRGQGAYEQYF
TGTGCCAGCAGCACCCGCGGCCAGGGGGCCTACGAGCAGTACTTC
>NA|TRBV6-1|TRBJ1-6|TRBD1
CASQPTGDNSPLHF
TGTGCCAGCCAACCGACAGGGGATAATTCACCCCTCCACTTT
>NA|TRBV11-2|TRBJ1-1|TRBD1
CAGRPTGVNTEAFF
TGTGCCGGTCGACCAACAGGGGTGAACACTGAAGCTTTCTTT
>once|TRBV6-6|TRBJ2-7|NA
CAVAHSFEGGEQYF
TGTGCCGTAGCTCATAGCTTCGAGGGGGGCGAGCAGTACTTC
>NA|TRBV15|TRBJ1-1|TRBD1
CATSITGAGTEAFF
TGTGCCACCAGCATTACAGGGGCTGGGACTGAAGCTTTCTTT
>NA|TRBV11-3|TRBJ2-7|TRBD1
CASSFGTGGGDEQYF
TGTGCCAGCAGCTTCGGGACAGGGGGCGGGGACGAGCAGTACTTC
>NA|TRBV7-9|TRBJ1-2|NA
CAGGFDGYTF
TGTGCCGGGGGATTCGATGGCTACACCTTC
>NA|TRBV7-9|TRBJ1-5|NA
CASSASQGPQHF
TGTGCCAGCAGCGCTTCTCAGGGGCCCCAGCATTTT
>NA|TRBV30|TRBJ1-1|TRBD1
CAWSRQGASSEAFF
TGTGCCTGGAGCCGACAGGGGGCTAGCTCTGAAGCTTTCTTT
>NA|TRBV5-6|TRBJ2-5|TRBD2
CASSSRLAAYQETQYF
TGTGCCAGCAGCTCCCGACTAGCGGCGTACCAAGAGACCCAGTACTTC
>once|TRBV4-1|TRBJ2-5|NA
CASSRDREETQYF
TGCGCCAGCAGCCGCGACAGAGAAGAGACCCAGTACTTC
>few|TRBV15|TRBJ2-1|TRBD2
CATSHRTPKGLAGGYNEQFF
TGTGCCACCAGCCATCGGACACCGAAAGGGTTAGCGGGAGGTTACAATGAGCAGTTCTTC
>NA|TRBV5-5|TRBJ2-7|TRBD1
CASSLAGTGGYEQYF
TGTGCCAGCAGCTTGGCGGGGACAGGGGGCTACGAGCAGTACTTC
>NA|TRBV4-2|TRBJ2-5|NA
CASSQRTDEEAQYF
TGTGCCAGCAGCCAACGGACGGATGAAGAGGCCCAGTACTTC
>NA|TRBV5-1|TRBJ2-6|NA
CASSLDPDTSNVLTF
TGCGCCAGCAGCTTGGACCCGGACACCTCCAACGTCCTGACTTTC
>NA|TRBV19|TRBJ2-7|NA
CASKRQEVATYEQYF
TGTGCCAGTAAAAGACAGGAGGTGGCTACCTACGAGCAGTACTTC
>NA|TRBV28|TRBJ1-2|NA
CAIPDSPGRGTYYGYTF
TGTGCCATACCTGACTCCCCCGGCCGGGGGACCTACTATGGCTACACCTTC
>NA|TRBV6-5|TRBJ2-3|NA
CASSYSMPQSTDTQYF
TGTGCCAGCAGTTACTCGATGCCCCAGAGCACAGATACGCAGTATTTT
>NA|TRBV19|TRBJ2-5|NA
CASSTRPQETQYF
TGTGCCAGTAGTACTAGACCACAAGAGACCCAGTACTTC
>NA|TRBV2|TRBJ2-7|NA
CASSQSSYEQYF
TGTGCCAGCAGTCAAAGCTCCTACGAGCAGTACTTC
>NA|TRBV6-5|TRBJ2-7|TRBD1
CASSRTGGKVYEQYF
TGTGCCAGCAGTCGAACAGGGGGGAAGGTCTACGAGCAGTACTTC
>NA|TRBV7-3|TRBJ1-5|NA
CASSTTGSNNQPQHF
TGTGCCAGCAGTACTACCGGGTCCAACAATCAGCCCCAGCATTTT
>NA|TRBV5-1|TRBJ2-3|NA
CASGGSEADTQYF
TGCGCCAGCGGGGGGTCTGAGGCAGATACGCAGTATTTT
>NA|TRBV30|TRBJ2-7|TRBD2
CAWSLGLAGEQYF
TGTGCCTGGAGCCTAGGACTAGCTGGCGAGCAGTACTTC
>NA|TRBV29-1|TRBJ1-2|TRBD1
CSVLDRDYGYTF
TGCAGCGTTCTCGACAGGGACTATGGCTACACCTTC
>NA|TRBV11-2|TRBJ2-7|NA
CASSADPYEQYF
TGTGCCAGCAGCGCCGACCCCTACGAGCAGTACTTC
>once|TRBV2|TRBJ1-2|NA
CASSETRKQDGYTF
TGTGCCAGCAGTGAAACTAGGAAGCAGGATGGCTACACCTTC
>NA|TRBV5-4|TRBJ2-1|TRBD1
CASSGKDRVPYNEQFF
TGTGCCAGCAGCGGAAAGGACAGGGTACCTTACAATGAGCAGTTCTTC
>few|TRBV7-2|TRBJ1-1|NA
CASSLGGPRNTEAFF
TGTGCCAGCAGTCTTGGGGGCCCCCGGAACACTGAAGCTTTCTTT
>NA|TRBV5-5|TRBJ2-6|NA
CASTRSGTPSGANVLTF
TGTGCCAGCACCCGTTCCGGGACCCCGTCTGGGGCCAACGTCCTGACTTTC
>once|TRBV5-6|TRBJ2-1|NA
CASSYRAGGQFF
TGTGCCAGCAGCTACCGGGCCGGGGGTCAGTTCTTC
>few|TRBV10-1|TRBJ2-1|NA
CASSGKVSYNEQFF
TGCGCCAGCAGTGGAAAAGTCTCCTACAATGAGCAGTTCTTC
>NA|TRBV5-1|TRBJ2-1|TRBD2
CASSLASGGYNEQFF
TGCGCCAGCAGCTTGGCTAGCGGGGGTTACAATGAGCAGTTCTTC
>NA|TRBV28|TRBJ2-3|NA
CASSLVGDTQYF
TGTGCCAGCAGTTTAGTTGGAGATACGCAGTATTTT
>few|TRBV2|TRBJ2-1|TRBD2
CASSLSGGRYYNEQFF
TGTGCCAGCAGCCTTAGCGGGGGCCGATACTACAATGAGCAGTTCTTC
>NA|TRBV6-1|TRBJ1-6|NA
CASTSQDSTASPLHF
TGTGCCAGCACCTCACAGGACAGCACCGCGTCACCCCTCCACTTT
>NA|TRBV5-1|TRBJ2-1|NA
CASSLLTAYNEQFF
TGCGCCAGCAGCTTGCTGACAGCCTACAATGAGCAGTTCTTC
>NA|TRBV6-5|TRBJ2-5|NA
CASSYSPIPKETQYF
TGTGCCAGCAGTTACTCCCCGATCCCTAAAGAGACCCAGTACTTC
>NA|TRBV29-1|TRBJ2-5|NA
CSILTGMETQYF
TGCAGCATACTTACCGGGATGGAGACCCAGTACTTC
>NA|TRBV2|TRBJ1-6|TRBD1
CASRGQSSYNSPLHF
TGTGCCAGCCGGGGACAGAGCTCCTATAATTCACCCCTCCACTTT
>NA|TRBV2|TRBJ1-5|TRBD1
CASGGTGGEQPQHF
TGTGCCAGCGGGGGGACAGGGGGCGAGCAGCCCCAGCATTTT
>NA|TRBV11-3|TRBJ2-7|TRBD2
CASSFGTSADGYYEQYF
TGTGCCAGCAGCTTCGGGACTAGCGCAGACGGTTACTACGAGCAGTACTTC
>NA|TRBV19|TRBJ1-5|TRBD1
CASSIGYRGTSIQPQHF
TGTGCCAGTAGTATAGGGTACAGGGGGACTTCCATACAGCCCCAGCATTTT
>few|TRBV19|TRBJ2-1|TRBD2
CASSKGLAGNGLHEQFF
TGTGCCAGTAGTAAAGGACTAGCGGGTAATGGGTTGCATGAGCAGTTCTTC